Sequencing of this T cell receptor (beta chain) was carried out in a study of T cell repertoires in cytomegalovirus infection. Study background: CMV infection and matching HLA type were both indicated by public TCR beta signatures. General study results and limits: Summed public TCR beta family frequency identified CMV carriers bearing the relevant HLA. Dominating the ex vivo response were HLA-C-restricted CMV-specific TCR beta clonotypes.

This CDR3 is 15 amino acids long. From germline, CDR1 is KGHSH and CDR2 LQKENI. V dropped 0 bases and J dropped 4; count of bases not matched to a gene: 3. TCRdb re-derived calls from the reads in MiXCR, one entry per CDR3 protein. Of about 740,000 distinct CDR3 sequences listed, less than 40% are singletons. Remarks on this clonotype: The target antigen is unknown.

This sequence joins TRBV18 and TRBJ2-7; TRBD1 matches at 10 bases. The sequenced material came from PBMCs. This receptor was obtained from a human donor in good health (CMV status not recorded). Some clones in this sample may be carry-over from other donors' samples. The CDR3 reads CASSPPGGQGYEQYF. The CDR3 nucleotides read TGTGCCAGCTCACCACCGGGGGGACAGGGGTACGAGCAGTACTTC.